The 8 T cell receptor beta chains listed next were all sequenced from one sample in a study of control samples from healthy donors and cancer patients. Some clones are missing from TCRdb's copy, which holds only in-frame ones; the method was immunoSEQ multiplex PCR. The sample lists about 80,000 clones, roughly 88% occurring once. The sequencing input was PBMCs. The receptors here all came from a man aged 60 to 69 with head and neck cancer.

V is TRBV20-1 and J is TRBJ1-4, with D possibly being TRBD1 (5 bases). The CDR3 contains 14 residues. CDR1 DFQATT and CDR2 SNEGSKA come from the germline V gene (reference sequence). V lost 3 bases, J lost 0 bases, and 8 bases lay in between. Here the CDR3 reads CSASEGTTNEKLFF. Written as DNA, the CDR3 is TGCAGTGCTAGTGAGGGGACAACTAATGAAAAACTGTTTTTT.

The V and J genes are TRBV6-5 and TRBJ2-7; D remains ambiguous. CDR1 MNHEY and CDR2 SVGAGI come from the germline V gene. The V and J ends lost 11 bases and 5 bases respectively, with 16 bases between them. The CDR3 runs 12 residues. The CDR3 DNA reads TGTGCCGGCCCCACGCAGGCCAACGAGCAGTACTTC. Residues: CAGPTQANEQYF.

The chain combines TRBV5-1 with TRBJ1-1, with D uncertain. CDR1 and CDR2 (germline): SGHRS, YFSETQ. This CDR3 is 11 amino acids long. The germline V and J ends were trimmed by 5 bases and 6 bases, with 8 bases remaining between them. This chain's CDR3 is CASRETAEAFF. The CDR3 DNA follows: TGCGCCAGCAGGGAAACGGCTGAAGCTTTCTTT. The variable domain in full, with the rest retrieved from reference TRBV5-1 and TRBJ1-1, is KAGVTQTPRYLIKTRGQQVTLSCSPISGHRSVSWYQQTPGQGLQFLFEYFSETQRNKGNFPGRFSGRQFSNSRSEMNVSTLELGDSALYLCASRETAEAFFGQGTRLTVV.

V gene TRBV7-9 combines with J gene TRBJ2-3; 7 bases agree with TRBD2. Germline V gene lookup returns CDR1 SEHNR and CDR2 FQNEAQ (reference sequence). This CDR3 has 13 amino acids. V was clipped by 5 bases and J by 6 bases; unmatched bases: 5. The CDR3 nucleotides read TGTGCCAGCAGCCCCGGGGGGTCGGATACGCAGTATTTT. This sequence encodes CASSPGGSDTQYF.

The chain combines TRBV28 with TRBJ2-5; 7 bases are a match to TRBD1. J gave up 3 bases and V 2 bases, and 3 bases lay outside the gene matches. Germline V gene sequence: CDR1 MDHEN, CDR2 SYDVKM. The CDR3 sequence is 14 residues long. CDR3 residues: CASSLPDREETQYF. The CDR3 coding sequence is TGTGCCAGCAGTTTACCCGACAGGGAAGAGACCCAGTACTTC.

The V and J genes are TRBV6-5 and TRBJ2-6; D is uncertain. The CDR3 sequence is 16 residues long. V lost 0 bases and J 4 bases, leaving 10 bases between the germline ends. Per the germline V gene, CDR1 is MNHEY and CDR2 is SVGAGI. The CDR3 DNA reads as TGTGCCAGCAGTTACTCGAGTGGCTCGGGGGCCAACGTCCTGACTTTC. Amino acids: CASSYSSGSGANVLTF.

The chain has TRBV28 and TRBJ2-7; D may match TRBD1 or TRBD2 (5 bases each). Germline assignment: CDR1 MDHEN and CDR2 SYDVKM. This CDR3 comprises 14 residues. V was pared by 3 bases and J by 4 bases, with 13 bases between. The CDR3 protein is CASSFQGTGYEQYF. DNA of the CDR3: TGTGCCAGCAGTTTCCAAGGGACGGGATACGAGCAGTACTTC. Full variable domain (remainder filled in from reference TRBV28 and TRBJ2-7): DVKVTQSSRYLVKRTGEKVFLECVQDMDHENMFWYRQDPGLGLRLIYFSYDVKMKEKGDIPEGYSVSREKKERFSLILESASTNQTSMYLCASSFQGTGYEQYFGPGTRLTVT.

The chain combines TRBV29-1 with TRBJ1-5, with D hard to call. Trimming shortened V by 5 bases and J by 0 bases, and 11 bases separated the two germline ends. The germline CDR1 and CDR2 sequences are SQVTM and ANQGSEA. This CDR3 spans 14 amino acids. The CDR3 spells CSVLSLDSNQPQHF. The DNA of the CDR3 is TGCAGCGTTCTGTCCCTAGATAGCAATCAGCCCCAGCATTTT.